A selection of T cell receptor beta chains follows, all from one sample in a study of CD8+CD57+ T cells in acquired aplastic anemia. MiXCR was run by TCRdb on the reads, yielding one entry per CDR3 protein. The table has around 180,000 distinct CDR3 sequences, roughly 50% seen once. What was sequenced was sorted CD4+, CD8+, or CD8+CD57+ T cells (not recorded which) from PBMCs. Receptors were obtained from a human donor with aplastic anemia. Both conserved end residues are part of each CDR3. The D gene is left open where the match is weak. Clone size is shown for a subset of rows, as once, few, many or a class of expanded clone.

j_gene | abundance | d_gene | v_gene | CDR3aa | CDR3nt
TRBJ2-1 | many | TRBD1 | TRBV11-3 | CASSVRDREDNEQFF | TGTGCCAGCAGCGTCCGGGACAGGGAGGATAATGAGCAGTTCTTC
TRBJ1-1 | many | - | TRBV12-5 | CASGFAGATEAFF | TGTGCTAGTGGTTTCGCGGGGGCAACTGAAGCTTTCTTT
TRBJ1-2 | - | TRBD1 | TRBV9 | CASSVMDRVYGYTF | TGTGCCAGCAGCGTTATGGACAGGGTATATGGCTACACCTTC
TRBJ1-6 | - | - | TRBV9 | CASSVGGGPNSPPHF | TGTGCCAGCAGCGTAGGGGGAGGACCCAATTCACCCCCCCACTTT
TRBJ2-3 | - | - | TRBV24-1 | CATSDSGYTQYF | TGTGCCACCAGTGATTCAGGGTATACGCAGTATTTT
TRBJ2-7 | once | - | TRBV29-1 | CSVDDGSSYEQYF | TGCAGCGTTGATGACGGGAGCTCCTACGAGCAGTACTTC
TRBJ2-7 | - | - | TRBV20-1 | CSARFSMGSSYEQYF | TGCAGTGCTAGGTTTTCGATGGGCAGCTCCTACGAGCAGTACTTC
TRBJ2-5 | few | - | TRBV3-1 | CASSQVTWSETQYF | TGTGCCAGCAGCCAAGTCACGTGGTCGGAGACCCAGTACTTC
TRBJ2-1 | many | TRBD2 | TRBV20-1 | CSGPPLADSYNEQFF | TGCAGTGGCCCTCCACTAGCGGACTCCTACAATGAGCAGTTCTTC
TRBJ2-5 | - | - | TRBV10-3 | CAISVGETQYF | TGTGCCATCAGTGTTGGCGAGACCCAGTACTTC
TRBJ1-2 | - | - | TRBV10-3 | CAISWGTYGYTF | TGTGCCATCTCTTGGGGGACCTATGGCTACACCTTC
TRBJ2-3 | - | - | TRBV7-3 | CASSLTHSTDTQYF | TGTGCCAGCAGCTTGACGCATTCCACAGATACGCAGTATTTT
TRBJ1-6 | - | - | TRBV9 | CASSVEGRGNGSPLHF | TGTGCCAGCAGCGTAGAGGGCAGGGGTAATGGTTCACCCCTCCACTTT
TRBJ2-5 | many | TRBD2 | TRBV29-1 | CSVQDGLAGVRETQYF | TGCAGCGTCCAGGATGGACTAGCGGGAGTTCGAGAGACCCAGTACTTC
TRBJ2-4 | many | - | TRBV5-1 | CASSTRGFGIQYF | TGCGCCAGCAGCACAAGGGGTTTCGGCATTCAGTACTTC
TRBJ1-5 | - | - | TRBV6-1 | CASSPPGGLGSQPQHF | TGTGCCAGCAGTCCCCCCGGAGGGCTTGGGAGTCAGCCCCAGCATTTT
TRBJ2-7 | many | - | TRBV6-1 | CASSESVNEQYF | TGTGCCAGCAGTGAATCAGTGAACGAGCAGTACTTC
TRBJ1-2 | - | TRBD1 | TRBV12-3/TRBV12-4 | CASSAGTGVGYTF | TGTGCCAGCAGCGCCGGGACAGGGGTTGGCTACACCTTC
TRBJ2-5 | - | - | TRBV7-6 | CASSFSRVQETQYF | TGTGCCAGCAGCTTTAGCCGGGTCCAAGAGACCCAGTACTTC
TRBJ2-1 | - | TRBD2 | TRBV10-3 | CAISEREASYNEQFF | TGTGCCATCAGCGAGCGGGAGGCATCCTACAATGAGCAGTTCTTC
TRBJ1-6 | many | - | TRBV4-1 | CASSQGEQPNSPLHF | TGCGCCAGCAGCCAAGGTGAACAGCCGAATTCACCCCTCCACTTT
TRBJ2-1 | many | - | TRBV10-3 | CAISAASSYNEQFF | TGTGCCATCAGTGCGGCTAGCTCCTACAATGAGCAGTTCTTC
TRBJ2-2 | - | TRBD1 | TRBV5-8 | CASSLSQGDTGELFF | TGTGCCAGCAGCTTAAGTCAGGGGGACACCGGGGAGCTGTTTTTT
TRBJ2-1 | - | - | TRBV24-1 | CATSDPIGPANEQFF | TGTGCCACCAGTGATCCAATTGGGCCAGCCAATGAGCAGTTCTTT
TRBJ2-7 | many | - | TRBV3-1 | CASSRAWEQYF | TGTGCCAGCAGCCGAGCCTGGGAGCAGTACTTC
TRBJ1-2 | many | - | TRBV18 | CASFNVHGPYTF | TGTGCCAGCTTCAACGTCCACGGGCCCTACACCTTC
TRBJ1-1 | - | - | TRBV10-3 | CAARGLNTEAFF | TGTGCCGCACGGGGCCTGAACACTGAAGCTTTCTTT
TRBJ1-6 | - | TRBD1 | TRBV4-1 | CASSQERDRNSPLHF | TGCGCCAGCAGCCAAGAACGGGACAGAAATTCACCCCTCCACTTT
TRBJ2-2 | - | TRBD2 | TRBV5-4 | CASSRGLAFPGELFF | TGTGCCAGCAGCCGAGGACTAGCGTTCCCCGGGGAGCTGTTTTTT
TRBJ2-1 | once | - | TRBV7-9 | CASSSGTDNEQFF | TGTGCCAGCAGCTCCGGGACCGACAATGAGCAGTTCTTC
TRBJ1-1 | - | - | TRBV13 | CASSQRGKAFF | TGTGCCAGCAGCCAGAGGGGTAAGGCTTTCTTT
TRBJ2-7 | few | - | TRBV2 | CASTIPDSYEQYF | TGTGCCAGCACGATCCCAGACTCCTACGAGCAGTACTTC
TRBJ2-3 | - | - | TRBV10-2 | CASQPPGDTQYF | TGCGCCAGCCAGCCCCCCGGAGATACGCAGTATTTT
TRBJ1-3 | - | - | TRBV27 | CASKHLSSENTIYF | TGTGCCAGCAAACACTTAAGCTCTGAAAACACCATATATTTT
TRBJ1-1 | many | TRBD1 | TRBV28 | CASSLSTGEGTFF | TGTGCCAGCAGTTTGTCAACAGGGGAGGGAACTTTCTTT
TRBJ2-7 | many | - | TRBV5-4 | CASSSDPNGYEQYF | TGTGCCAGCAGCTCAGACCCCAACGGGTACGAGCAGTACTTC
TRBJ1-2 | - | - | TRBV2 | CASSDYRNYGYTF | TGTGCCAGCAGTGATTACAGAAACTATGGCTACACCTTC
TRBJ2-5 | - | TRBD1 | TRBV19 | CAISIQGAETQYF | TGTGCCATTAGTATTCAGGGGGCAGAGACCCAGTACTTC
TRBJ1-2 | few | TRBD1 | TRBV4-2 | CASSVPGQELTNYGYTF | TGTGCCAGCAGCGTACCGGGACAGGAGCTCACTAACTATGGCTACACCTTC
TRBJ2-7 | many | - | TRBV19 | CASRRGRTYEQYF | TGTGCCAGTAGGAGGGGCCGAACCTACGAGCAGTACTTC
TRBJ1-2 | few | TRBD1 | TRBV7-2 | CASSTTDHRGEGYGYTF | TGTGCCAGCAGTACGACCGACCACAGGGGAGAAGGCTATGGCTACACCTTC
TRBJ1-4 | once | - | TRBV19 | CASSKTGLKLFF | TGTGCCAGTAGTAAGACAGGCCTTAAACTGTTTTTT
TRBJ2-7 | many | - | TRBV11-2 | CASSPFPSGSSYEQYF | TGTGCCAGCAGCCCGTTCCCAAGCGGAAGCTCCTACGAGCAGTACTTC